This T cell receptor beta chain was retrieved from a study of blood T cells in healthy people across ages. For the second PCR, which ran for about 6 to 11 cycles, a sample-barcoded 5' primer and a J-beta primer mix were used. TCRdb independently ran MiXCR on the 5' RACE reads; one entry per CDR3 protein. The sample includes 980,000 or so distinct CDR3 sequences, about 48% seen only once; the top ten take over 10%. The CDR3 loop spans 20 amino acids. The V segment lost 5 bases and the J segment 0 bases; nucleotides outside the gene matches: 16. CDR1 is PRHDT, CDR2 FYEKMQ, per germline (reference sequence). This clonotype was seen a few times.

The receptor was derived from a man under 40 in good health. The source material was blood. V is TRBV13 and J is TRBJ2-6; 7 nucleotides match TRBD1. Here the CDR3 reads CASSIRTGESLSSGANVLTF. CDR3 in DNA: TGTGCCAGCAGCATTAGGACAGGAGAGTCGCTAAGCTCTGGGGCCAACGTCCTGACTTTC.